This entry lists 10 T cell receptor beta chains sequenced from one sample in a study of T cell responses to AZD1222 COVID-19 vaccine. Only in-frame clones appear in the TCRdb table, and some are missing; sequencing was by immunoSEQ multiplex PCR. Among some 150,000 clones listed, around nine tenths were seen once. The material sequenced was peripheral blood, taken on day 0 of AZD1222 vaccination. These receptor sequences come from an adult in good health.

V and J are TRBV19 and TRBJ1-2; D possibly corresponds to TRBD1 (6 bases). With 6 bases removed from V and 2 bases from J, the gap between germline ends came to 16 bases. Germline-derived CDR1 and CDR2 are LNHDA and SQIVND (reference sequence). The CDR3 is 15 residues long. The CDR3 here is CASRSRGAGNYGYTF. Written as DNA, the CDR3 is TGTGCCAGTAGGTCTCGGGGGGCCGGAAACTATGGCTACACCTTC.

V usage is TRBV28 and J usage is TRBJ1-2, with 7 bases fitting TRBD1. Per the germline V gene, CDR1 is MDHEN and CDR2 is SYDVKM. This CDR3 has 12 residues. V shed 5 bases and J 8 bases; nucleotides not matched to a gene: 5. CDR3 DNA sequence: TGTGCCAGCAGTCCAGACAGGGACGGCTACACCTTC. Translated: CASSPDRDGYTF.

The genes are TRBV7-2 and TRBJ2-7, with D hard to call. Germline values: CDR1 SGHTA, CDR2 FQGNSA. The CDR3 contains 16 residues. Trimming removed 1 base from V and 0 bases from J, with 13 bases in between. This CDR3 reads CASSLVGDRNSYEQYF. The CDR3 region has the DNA TGTGCCAGCAGCTTAGTTGGGGATAGGAACTCCTACGAGCAGTACTTC.

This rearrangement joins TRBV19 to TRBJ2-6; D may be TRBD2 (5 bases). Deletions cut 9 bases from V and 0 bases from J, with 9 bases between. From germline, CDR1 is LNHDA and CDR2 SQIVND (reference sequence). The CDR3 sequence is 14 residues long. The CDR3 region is CASRRPSGANVLTF. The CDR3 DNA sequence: TGTGCCAGCCGGAGGCCCTCTGGGGCCAACGTCCTGACTTTC.

Here the CDR3 reads CASSQGSGREGASYEQYF. CDR3 DNA: TGTGCCAGCAGCCAAGGTAGCGGGAGGGAGGGGGCCTCCTACGAGCAGTACTTC. This chain joins TRBV4-2 and TRBJ2-7; 11 bases align to TRBD2. V shed 1 base and J 0 bases; nucleotides not matched to a gene: 8. This CDR3 spans 18 amino acids. Germline CDR1 reads LGHNA; CDR2 reads YNFKEQ.

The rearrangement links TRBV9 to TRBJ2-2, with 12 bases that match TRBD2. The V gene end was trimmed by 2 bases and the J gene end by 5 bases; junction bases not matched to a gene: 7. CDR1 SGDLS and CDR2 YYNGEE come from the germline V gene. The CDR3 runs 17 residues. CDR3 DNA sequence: TGTGCCAGCAGCGTGTCGACTAGCGGGAGAGAAACCGGGGAGCTGTTTTTT. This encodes CASSVSTSGRETGELFF.

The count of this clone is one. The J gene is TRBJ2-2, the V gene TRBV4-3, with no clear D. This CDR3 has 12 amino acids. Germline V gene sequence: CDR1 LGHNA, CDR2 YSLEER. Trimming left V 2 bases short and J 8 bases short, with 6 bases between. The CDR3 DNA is TGCGCCAGCAGCCAAATTGGGGGGGAGCTGTTTTTT. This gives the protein CASSQIGGELFF.

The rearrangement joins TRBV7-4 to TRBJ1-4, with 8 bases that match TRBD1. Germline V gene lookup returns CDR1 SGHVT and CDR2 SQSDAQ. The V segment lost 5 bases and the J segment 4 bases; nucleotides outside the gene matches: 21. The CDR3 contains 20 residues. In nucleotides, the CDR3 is TGTGCCAGCAGCCTCCAAGGGACAGGTCGGGGCTATGGGGATAATGAAAAACTGTTTTTT. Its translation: CASSLQGTGRGYGDNEKLFF.

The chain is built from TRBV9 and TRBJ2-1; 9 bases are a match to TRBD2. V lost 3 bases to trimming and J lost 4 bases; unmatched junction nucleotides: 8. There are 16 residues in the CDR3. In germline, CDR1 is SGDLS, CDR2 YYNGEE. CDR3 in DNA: TGTGCCAGCAGCGCACGGGGGACTAGCAGATACAATGAGCAGTTCTTC. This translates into CASSARGTSRYNEQFF.

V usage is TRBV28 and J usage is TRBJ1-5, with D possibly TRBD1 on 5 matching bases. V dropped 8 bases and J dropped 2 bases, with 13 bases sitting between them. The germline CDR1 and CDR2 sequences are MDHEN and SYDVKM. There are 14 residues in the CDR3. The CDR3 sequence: CASVGGGGNQPQHF. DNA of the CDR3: TGTGCCAGCGTCGGGGGGGGAGGCAATCAGCCCCAGCATTTT.